Following are 25 T cell receptor beta chains from one sample sequenced in a study of T cells after posttransplantation cyclophosphamide. Profiling relied on immunoSEQ multiplex PCR, and the TCRdb table lists in-frame clones only, not all of them. The top ten clones hold over 20% of a sample with roughly 7,000 clones, around 80% of them seen once. Material for sequencing was memory CD4+ T cells sorted from blood. The source of these receptors is a woman in her fifties or sixties in good health and a related stem cell transplant donor.

This chain links TRBV18 with TRBJ2-4; 10 bases line up with TRBD1. Trimming removed 0 bases from V and 6 bases from J; junction bases left unmatched: 2. Looked up from germline, CDR1 is KGHSH and CDR2 is LQKENI. The CDR3 has 15 residues. The CDR3 DNA reads as TGTGCCAGCTCACCACCGGGGACAGGGGCAAACATTCAGTACTTC. It encodes CASSPPGTGANIQYF.

The chain joins TRBV5-6 to TRBJ2-5; 10 bases fit TRBD2. J was trimmed by 5 bases and V by 1 base; bases with no gene match: 5. CDR1 SGHDT and CDR2 YYEEEE come from the germline V gene. The length of the CDR3 is 15 residues. Written as DNA, the CDR3 is TGTGCCAGCAGCTTGTTAGCGGGAGGCCGGGAGACCCAGTACTTC. It encodes CASSLLAGGRETQYF.

The V and J genes are TRBV19 and TRBJ1-2; D possibly corresponds to TRBD1 (5 bases). The germline V gene has CDR1 LNHDA and CDR2 SQIVND (reference sequence). V lost 5 bases and J lost 0, with 22 bases in between. This CDR3 is built from 18 residues. CDR3 nucleotides: TGTGCCAGTAGTGCCCGCCAGGACACCAGCACTCCTAACTATGGCTACACCTTC. Translated, it gives CASSARQDTSTPNYGYTF.

The chain recombines TRBV5-6 with TRBJ2-5; 7 bases map to TRBD1. V lost 3 bases, J lost 1 base, and 3 bases stayed unmatched. Germline lookup yields CDR1 SGHDT and CDR2 YYEEEE. The CDR3 is 14 amino acids. CDR3 sequence: CASSWTGPQETQYF. CDR3 DNA: TGTGCCAGCAGCTGGACAGGTCCCCAAGAGACCCAGTACTTC. Using reference TRBV5-6 and TRBJ2-5 for the parts outside the CDR3, the full variable domain is DAGVTQSPTHLIKTRGQQVTLRCSPKSGHDTVSWYQQALGQGPQFIFQYYEEEERQRGNFPDRFSGHQFPNYSSELNVNALLLGDSALYLCASSWTGPQETQYFGPGTRLLVL.

CDR3 amino acids: CASSLQLNTEAFF. The CDR3 DNA reads as TGTGCCAGCAGTTTACAGTTGAACACTGAAGCTTTCTTT. This chain joins TRBV6-5 and TRBJ1-1; D is undetermined. In germline, CDR1 is MNHEY, CDR2 SVGAGI. This CDR3 has 13 amino acids. Trimming took off 4 bases at V and 0 bases at J, with 6 bases between the two ends.

This clone appeared a few times. The chain is built from TRBV27 and TRBJ2-2; no clear D. There are 12 residues in the CDR3. CDR1 is MNHEY and CDR2 is SMNVEV in the germline V gene (reference sequence). The V end was cut by 6 bases, the J end by 4 bases, with 6 bases between. CDR3: CASSFSTGELFF. In DNA form, the CDR3 reads TGTGCCAGCAGCTTTTCCACCGGGGAGCTGTTTTTT.

The rearrangement links TRBV5-6 to TRBJ2-1, with 8 bases identical to TRBD1. V trimming: 5 bases; J trimming: 2 bases; junction bases outside the gene matches: 6. The germline gives CDR1 SGHDT, CDR2 YYEEEE. This CDR3 is 15 amino acids long. CDR3 in DNA: TGTGCCAGCAGAGCAGGGGGCTTCGCCTACAATGAGCAGTTCTTC. It is translated as CASRAGGFAYNEQFF.

The chain carries TRBV7-9 and TRBJ1-2; 8 bases are a match to TRBD1. There are 14 residues in the CDR3. The germline gives CDR1 SEHNR, CDR2 FQNEAQ (reference sequence). J lost 7 bases, V lost 1 base, and 5 bases had no gene match. The CDR3 region is CASSLGQGASGYTF. The CDR3 DNA follows: TGTGCCAGCAGCTTAGGGCAGGGGGCGAGTGGCTACACCTTC.

This sequence joins TRBV19 and TRBJ2-5, with 9 bases that match TRBD1. The J call is doubtful: the DNA matches TRBJ2-7 better. Germline V CDR1 and CDR2: LNHDA, SQIVND (reference sequence). The CDR3 is made up of 14 amino acids. CDR3 sequence reads: CASSIGGTGPEQYF. CDR3 DNA: TGTGCCAGTAGTATTGGTGGGACAGGGCCCGAGCAGTACTTC.

This clone has more than one count but fewer than ten. This chain joins TRBV6-5 and TRBJ1-1; no reliable D call. Deletions cut 5 bases from V and 0 bases from J, with 7 bases between. CDR1 is MNHEY and CDR2 is SVGAGI in the germline V gene. The CDR3 runs to 13 residues. DNA for the CDR3: TGTGCCAGCAGTAGCAGGATGAACACTGAAGCTTTCTTT. It translates to CASSSRMNTEAFF.

In this sample, this clone turned up a few times. The V gene is TRBV18, the J gene TRBJ2-3; weak D call: TRBD2 (6 bases). The germline CDR1 and CDR2 sequences are KGHSH and LQKENI. The CDR3 runs 15 residues. Trimming cost V 6 bases and J 2 bases, with 15 bases left between them. This CDR3 is CASSIRDFPTDTQYF. The CDR3 DNA reads TGTGCCAGCTCGATCCGGGACTTCCCCACAGATACGCAGTATTTT.

The V call is TRBV2, the J call TRBJ1-6; D unresolved. CDR3 length equals 16 residues. Deletions cut 7 bases from V and 5 bases from J, with 18 bases between. In germline, CDR1 is SNHLY, CDR2 FYNNEI. The CDR3 DNA sequence: TGTGCCAGCACAAGTAGAGGGATCGCCCATAATTCACCCCTCCACTTT. Translating gives CASTSRGIAHNSPLHF.

This clone showed up just once. The chain links TRBV14 to TRBJ2-7, with a possible D match to TRBD2 (5 bases). The CDR3 spans 15 residues. Between the trimmed V and J ends, which lost 2 bases and 2 bases, there was a span of 13 bases. The germline V gene has CDR1 SGHDN and CDR2 FVKESK. Here the CDR3 reads CASSQSLANTYEQYF. CDR3 DNA sequence: TGTGCCAGCAGCCAATCTTTAGCGAACACCTACGAGCAGTACTTC.

The rearrangement links TRBV11-2 to TRBJ1-2; D gene uncertain. The CDR3 runs 17 residues. V lost 1 base to trimming and J lost 8 bases, with 23 bases between them. The germline gives CDR1 SGHAT, CDR2 FQNNGV. CDR3 in DNA: TGTGCCAGCAGCTTAGCCAGTTTGGCGGAGTTTGAGTCGGGCTACACCTTC. It codes for CASSLASLAEFESGYTF.

A note on this clone: The same CDR3 is also encoded by other DNA sequences in this sample. The V and J genes are TRBV18 and TRBJ2-1; TRBD1 aligns across 11 bases. Unmatched junction bases numbered 8, after V lost 3 bases and J lost 7 bases. Germline lookup yields CDR1 KGHSH and CDR2 LQKENI. The CDR3 totals 16 residues. The CDR3 coding sequence is TGTGCCAGCTCACCCCCGGGACAGGGGGTGGCTAATGAGCAGTTCTTC. The encoded protein is CASSPPGQGVANEQFF. The full variable domain, completed using reference TRBV18 and TRBJ2-1, is NAGVMQNPRHLVRRRGQEARLRCSPMKGHSHVYWYRQLPEEGLKFMVYLQKENIIDESGMPKERFSAEFPKEGPSILRIQQVVRGDSAAYFCASSPPGQGVANEQFFGPGTRLTVL.

The genes are TRBV5-1 and TRBJ2-3; TRBD1 matches 7 bases. Germline V gene lookup returns CDR1 SGHRS and CDR2 YFSETQ. V lost 2 bases, J lost 3 bases, and 6 bases stayed unmatched. The length of the CDR3 is 15 residues. The CDR3 region is CASSFQGDVTDTQYF. DNA for the CDR3: TGCGCCAGCAGCTTTCAGGGGGATGTTACAGATACGCAGTATTTT.

The chain links TRBV5-5 to TRBJ2-3; D might be TRBD2 (5 bases). The CDR3 totals 15 residues. Germline loops: CDR1 SGHKS, CDR2 YYEKEE (reference sequence). V lost 2 bases and J lost 5, with 15 bases in between. CDR3 DNA sequence: TGTGCCAGCAGCTTATTCGGGCCAGGAGGAGATACGCAGTATTTT. Amino acid sequence: CASSLFGPGGDTQYF.

V is TRBV2 and J is TRBJ1-1; 10 positions match TRBD1. Germline-derived CDR1 and CDR2 are SNHLY and FYNNEI. This CDR3 has 14 residues. The J segment lost 4 bases and the V segment lost 10 bases, leaving 9 bases of the junction unmatched. CDR3 in DNA: TGTGCCACCACACCCGGGACAGGGGTCACTGAAGCTTTCTTT. Protein: CATTPGTGVTEAFF.

The V and J genes are TRBV4-3 and TRBJ2-5; D gene uncertain. V was cut by 0 bases and J by 7 bases, with 12 bases left in between. The CDR3 spans 14 residues. CDR1 LGHNA and CDR2 YSLEER come from the germline V gene. The CDR3 coding sequence is TGCGCCAGCAGCCAAGATCAGGCTACGCCGACCCAGTACTTC. Amino acid sequence: CASSQDQATPTQYF.

The chain recombines TRBV19 with TRBJ2-2; the match to TRBD1 covers 8 bases. Germline V gives CDR1 LNHDA, CDR2 SQIVND (reference sequence). After removal of 6 bases from V and 6 bases from J, the junction contained 3 bases not matched to a gene. This CDR3 region has 13 residues. The CDR3 DNA sequence: TGTGCCAGTAGGCAGGGGGCCCCCGGGGAGCTGTTTTTT. Amino acid sequence: CASRQGAPGELFF.

The chain uses TRBV5-1 and TRBJ2-4; D is unresolved. The CDR3 runs to 16 residues. CDR1 is SGHRS and CDR2 is YFSETQ in the germline V gene. Trimming took off 0 bases at V and 3 bases at J, with 13 bases between the two ends. CDR3 nucleotides: TGCGCCAGCAGCTTGGACCCCACCCGCGGCAAAAACATTCAGTACTTC. This translates into CASSLDPTRGKNIQYF.

This clone was picked up a small number of times. The CDR3 sequence is CASSSLTSGRRETQYF. As DNA, the CDR3 is TGTGCCAGCAGTTCTCTGACTAGCGGGAGGAGGGAGACCCAGTACTTC. The chain employs TRBV28 and TRBJ2-5; 13 bases agree with TRBD2. Trimming cost V 4 bases and J 5 bases; bases outside gene matches: 7. The CDR3 spans 16 residues. The germline V gene encodes CDR1 MDHEN and CDR2 SYDVKM.

The rearrangement links TRBV5-4 to TRBJ1-2; a weak D match, TRBD1 (5 bases). The CDR3 sequence is 13 residues long. The germline CDR1 and CDR2 sequences are SGHNT and YYREEE (reference sequence). Trimming took 5 bases from V and 3 from J, leaving 11 bases between them. The CDR3 sequence: CASRRQGDYGYTF. The CDR3 DNA is TGTGCCAGCAGACGGCAGGGTGACTATGGCTACACCTTC.

This clone has just a few counts. The chain joins TRBV19 to TRBJ1-5; the D is unclear. The CDR3 has 16 residues. V was cut by 7 bases and J by 1 base, with 17 bases left in between. In germline, CDR1 is LNHDA, CDR2 SQIVND (reference sequence). CDR3 sequence reads: CASTQGEGLSNQPQHF. The CDR3 DNA reads as TGTGCCAGTACTCAAGGAGAGGGTTTGAGCAATCAGCCCCAGCATTTT.

Only a few counts were recorded for this clone. V and J are TRBV25-1 and TRBJ2-5; D is undetermined. CDR1 is MGHDK, CDR2 SYGVNS, per germline. This CDR3 spans 14 amino acids. V was pared by 7 bases and J by 5 bases, with 17 bases between. Written as DNA, the CDR3 is TGTGCCAGCAATGACAACTACCCCCCGGAGACCCAGTACTTC. Protein product: CASNDNYPPETQYF.